Presented here are 17 T cell receptor beta chains from one specimen sequenced in a study of T cells after yellow fever vaccination. TCRdb re-called the 5' RACE reads with MiXCR, one entry per CDR3 protein. The sample contains some 350,000 distinct CDR3 sequences, roughly 3.9% of which appear only once. Sample: PBMCs, taken 5 days after the yellow fever booster vaccination. Receptors were obtained from a man aged 18 to 30 who received the YFV17D yellow fever vaccine.

V gene TRBV5-8 combines with J gene TRBJ2-7; D perhaps matches TRBD1 (6 bases). CDR1 and CDR2 from the germline V gene are SGHTS and YDEGEE. The CDR3 length is 16 residues. V lost 0 bases to trimming and J lost 0 bases, with 13 bases between them. DNA of the CDR3: TGTGCCAGCAGCTTGGCCAGTGGGGGCCTCTCCTACGAGCAGTACGTC. It specifies CASSLASGGLSYEQYV.

This clonotype has a count of ten or more. The genes are TRBV21-1 and TRBJ1-5; TRBD1 is the table's D call and was not checked against the DNA. TRBV21-1 is termed a pseudogene. The CDR3 extends over 19 amino acids. The CDR3 region is CASSYDLLREIFSNQPQHF. The CDR3 nucleotides read TGTGCCAGCAGCTATGACCTCCTCAGGGAGATATTTAGCAATCAGCCCCAGCATTTT.

This clonotype was observed many times. The V call is TRBV27, the J call TRBJ2-7; D gene unclear. The CDR3 runs to 13 residues. The V gene's germline CDR1 is MNHEY and CDR2 SMNVEV (reference sequence). V was trimmed by 5 bases and J by 9 bases, leaving 17 bases between them. CDR3 protein: CASSPPGYGGQYF. CDR3 DNA sequence: TGTGCCAGCAGTCCCCCCGGCTACGGCGGGCAGTACTTC.

This clonotype was seen more than once but under ten times. The chain uses TRBV7-2 and TRBJ1-2; D ambiguous. The length of the CDR3 is 14 residues. CDR1 and CDR2 from the germline V gene are SGHTA and FQGNSA. V lost 1 base and J lost 2, with 8 bases in between. The CDR3 loop reads CASSLVSNNYGYTF. The CDR3 DNA follows: TGTGCCAGCAGCTTAGTTTCGAACAACTATGGCTACACCTTC. Full variable domain (rest looked up from reference TRBV7-2 and TRBJ1-2): GAGVSQSPSNKVTEKGKDVELRCDPISGHTALYWYRQSLGQGLEFLIYFQGNSAPDKSGLPSDRFSAERTGGSVSTLTIQRTQQEDSAVYLCASSLVSNNYGYTFGSGTRLTVV.

Comment on this clonotype: A junction end diverges from the germline sequence, so it may reflect a read error. The chain has TRBV30 and TRBJ2-3, with 12 nucleotides matching TRBD1. Germline loops: CDR1 GTSNPN, CDR2 SVGIG (reference sequence). CDR3 length: 15 residues. The CDR3 DNA sequence: TGTGCCTGGAGTGTGGCCCACACCGGGACAGGGGGCAAAAATTTT. Amino acid sequence: CAWSVAHTGTGGKNF.

This clonotype was counted ten times or more. The genes are TRBV12-3 or TRBV12-4 and TRBJ1-2, with a weak D call TRBD1 (5 bases). V shed 4 bases and J shed 7 bases, with 7 bases lying between them. The CDR3 is made up of 11 amino acids. The CDR3 nucleotides read TGTGCCAGCAGTTGGGGGGGTGGCTACACCTTC. Its translation is CASSWGGGYTF.

The chain couples TRBV9 to TRBJ2-5, with TRBD2 matching 8 bases. After removal of 4 bases from V and 4 bases from J, the junction contained 9 bases not matched to a gene. The germline V gene encodes CDR1 SGDLS and CDR2 YYNGEE. CDR3 size: 15 residues. The CDR3 nucleotides read TGTGCCAGCAGCCTACCGGGGGGGCCGGGAGAGACCCAGTACTTC. It is translated as CASSLPGGPGETQYF.

V and J are TRBV3-1 and TRBJ1-2; tentatively, D is TRBD1 (6 bases). Per the germline V gene, CDR1 is LGHDT and CDR2 is YNNKEL (reference sequence). V gave up 5 bases and J gave up 3 bases, with 13 bases separating them. The CDR3 runs to 14 residues. The CDR3 sequence: CASSWGGSHYGYTF. DNA for the CDR3: TGTGCCAGCAGCTGGGGGGGCAGTCACTATGGCTACACCTTC.

V usage is TRBV18 and J usage is TRBJ1-1; 7 nucleotides agree with TRBD1. Per the germline V gene, CDR1 is KGHSH and CDR2 is LQKENI. J gave up 4 bases and V 1 base, and 6 bases lay outside the gene matches. The CDR3 consists of 15 residues. The CDR3: CASSPQEGAFTEAFF. CDR3 nucleotides: TGTGCCAGCTCACCACAGGAGGGGGCATTCACTGAAGCTTTCTTT.

The chain recombines TRBV6-5 with TRBJ1-3, with D hard to call. This CDR3 region has 15 residues. Trimming removed 5 bases at V and 11 bases at J, with 22 bases between. Germline V CDR1 and CDR2: MNHEY, SVGAGI. The CDR3 spells CASSPHGVRPDAIYF. CDR3 DNA: TGTGCCAGCAGTCCCCATGGAGTGAGGCCGGACGCCATATATTTT.

The chain carries TRBV27 and TRBJ2-1; TRBD2 matches 11 bases. This CDR3 has 18 amino acids. After removal of 3 bases from V and 8 bases from J, the junction contained 15 bases not matched to a gene. Germline CDR1 MNHEY, CDR2 SMNVEV (reference sequence). CDR3: CASSFLAGGLPQRDEQFF. The CDR3 DNA reads TGTGCCAGCAGTTTCCTAGCGGGGGGCTTACCTCAGCGGGATGAGCAGTTCTTC.

The CDR3 here is CASSEYGQLYQPQHF. The CDR3 DNA reads as TGTGCCAGCAGTGAATATGGACAGTTATATCAGCCCCAGCATTTT. V gene TRBV2 combines with J gene TRBJ1-5; weak D call: TRBD1 (6 bases). Trimming shortened V by 2 bases and J by 5 bases, and 13 bases separated the two germline ends. This CDR3 has 15 residues. CDR1 and CDR2 (germline): SNHLY, FYNNEI.

This clonotype was counted ten times or more. The V call is TRBV29-1, the J call TRBJ2-1, with D perhaps TRBD1 (6 bases). This CDR3 comprises 15 residues. Trimming cost V 6 bases and J 9 bases, with 24 bases left between them. Germline values: CDR1 SQVTM, CDR2 ANQGSEA. The CDR3 sequence is CSVAVTGQVDTEQFF. The CDR3 nucleotides are TGCAGCGTGGCCGTCACAGGGCAGGTCGATACTGAGCAGTTCTTC.

The chain links TRBV7-9 to TRBJ1-1, with D possibly TRBD1 on 5 matching bases. V shed 1 base and J shed 3 bases, with 9 bases lying between them. This CDR3 has 14 residues. The germline V gene has CDR1 SEHNR and CDR2 FQNEAQ (reference sequence). CDR3 protein: CASSLVLGHTEAFF. The DNA of the CDR3 is TGTGCCAGCAGCTTAGTTTTGGGGCACACTGAAGCTTTCTTT.

This clonotype was observed a handful of times. The V and J genes are TRBV18 and TRBJ2-7; D may be TRBD1 (6 bases). V dropped 0 bases and J dropped 0 bases, with 9 bases sitting between them. The length of the CDR3 is 15 residues. Germline loops: CDR1 KGHSH, CDR2 LQKENI. For the CDR3, the DNA is TGTGCCAGCTCACCACCCAGGGGCGCCTCCTACGAGCAGTACTTC. Amino acids: CASSPPRGASYEQYF.

This clonotype was counted at least ten times. This chain links TRBV29-1 with TRBJ1-2, with a weak D call TRBD1 (5 bases). The CDR3 consists of 12 residues. The germline V gene encodes CDR1 SQVTM and CDR2 ANQGSEA. Trimming shortened V by 2 bases and J by 6 bases, and 10 bases separated the two germline ends. The CDR3 loop reads CSVEWSRDGYTF. The CDR3 DNA follows: TGCAGCGTTGAATGGAGCAGGGATGGCTACACCTTC.

The chain uses TRBV29-1 and TRBJ2-7; D is possibly TRBD2 (7 bases). CDR3 length: 13 residues. V lost 7 bases and J lost 1, with 14 bases in between. Per the germline V gene, CDR1 is SQVTM and CDR2 is ANQGSEA. The CDR3 here is CSANGGPSYEQYF. For the CDR3, the DNA is TGCAGCGCCAACGGGGGGCCTTCCTACGAGCAGTACTTC.